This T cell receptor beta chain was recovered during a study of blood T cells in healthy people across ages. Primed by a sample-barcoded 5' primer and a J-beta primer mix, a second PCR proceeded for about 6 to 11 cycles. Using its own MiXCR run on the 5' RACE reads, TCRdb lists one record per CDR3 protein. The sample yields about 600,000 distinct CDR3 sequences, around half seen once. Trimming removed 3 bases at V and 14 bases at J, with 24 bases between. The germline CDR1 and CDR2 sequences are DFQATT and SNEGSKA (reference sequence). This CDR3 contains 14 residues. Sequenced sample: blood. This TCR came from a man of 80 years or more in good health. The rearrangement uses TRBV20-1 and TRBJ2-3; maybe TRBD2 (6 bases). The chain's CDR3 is CSARVSGSSRYAYF. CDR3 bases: TGCAGTGCTAGGGTGTCCGGGAGTAGCAGATACGCGTATTTT.